This T cell receptor beta chain was documented in a study of monozygotic twins with inflammatory bowel disease. TCRdb re-called the 5' RACE reads; every CDR3 protein appears as one record, without DNA. The table gives approximately 400,000 distinct CDR3 sequences; the top ten clones make up roughly 2.6% of it. CDR1 and CDR2 (germline): KGHSH, LQKENI. This CDR3 spans 13 amino acids. This clonotype originated in a human donor with ulcerative colitis or Crohn's disease, or a healthy co-twin of an affected twin (not recorded which). This chain uses TRBV18 with TRBJ1-2. Sequencing was carried out using blood. CDR3 in amino acids: CASSPSTEYGYTF. The full variable domain, completed using reference TRBV18 and TRBJ1-2, is NAGVMQNPRHLVRRRGQEARLRCSPMKGHSHVYWYRQLPEEGLKFMVYLQKENIIDESGMPKERFSAEFPKEGPSILRIQQVVRGDSAAYFCASSPSTEYGYTFGSGTRLTVV.